This T cell receptor beta chain was sequenced in a study of T cells in localized non-small cell lung cancer. Notes on this clone: Its matching antigen is unknown.

The germline V gene has CDR1 MNHNS and CDR2 SASEGT. This CDR3 is 12 amino acids long. V lost 1 base and J lost 8; bases outside the gene matches: 1. Only in-frame clones appear in the TCRdb table, and some are missing; sequencing was by immunoSEQ multiplex PCR. The sample includes some 55,000 clones, over 80% of them seen just once. General study findings and limits: Uninvolved neighboring lung showed the greatest T cell clonality, exceeding tumor. Detection in adjacent lung was observed for a median roughly 55 of the top 100 tumor clones.

The rearrangement joins TRBV6-1 to TRBJ1-1; 7 nucleotides match TRBD1. The material sequenced was peripheral blood, taken before any cancer treatment. The clonotype originates from an older female donor with stage II squamous cell lung carcinoma. CDR3 coding DNA: TGTGCCAGCAGTGAAGTAGGGGGCGAAGCTTTCTTT. Translation gives CASSEVGGEAFF.